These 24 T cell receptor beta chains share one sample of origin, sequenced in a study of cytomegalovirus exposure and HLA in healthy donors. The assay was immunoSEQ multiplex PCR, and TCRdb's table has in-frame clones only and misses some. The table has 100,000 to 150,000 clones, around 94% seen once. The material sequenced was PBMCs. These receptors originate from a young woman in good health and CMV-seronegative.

The CDR3 protein is CASSSVDSSEAFF. In DNA, the CDR3 is TGTGCCAGCAGTTCCGTGGACAGTTCTGAAGCTTTCTTT. V gene TRBV7-9 combines with J gene TRBJ1-1, with a tentative D call TRBD1 (6 bases). Germline V gives CDR1 SEHNR, CDR2 FQNEAQ (reference sequence). Trimming removed 6 bases from V and 6 bases from J, with 14 bases in between. The CDR3 is 13 residues long.

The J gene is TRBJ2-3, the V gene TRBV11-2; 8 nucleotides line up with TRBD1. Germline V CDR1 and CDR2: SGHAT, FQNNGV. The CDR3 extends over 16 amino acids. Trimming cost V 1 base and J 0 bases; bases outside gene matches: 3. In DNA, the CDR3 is TGTGCCAGCAGCTTAGTCAGGACAGGGAGCACAGATACGCAGTATTTT. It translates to CASSLVRTGSTDTQYF.

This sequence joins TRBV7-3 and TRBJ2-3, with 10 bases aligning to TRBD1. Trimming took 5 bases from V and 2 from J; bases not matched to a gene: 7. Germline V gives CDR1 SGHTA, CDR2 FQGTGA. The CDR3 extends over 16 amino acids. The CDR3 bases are TGTGCCAGCAGCCCGTCTGGGACAGGGGACACAGATACGCAGTATTTT. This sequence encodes CASSPSGTGDTDTQYF. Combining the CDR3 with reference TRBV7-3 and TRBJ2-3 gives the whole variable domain GAGVSQTPSNKVTEKGKYVELRCDPISGHTALYWYRQSLGQGPEFLIYFQGTGAADDSGLPNDRFFAVRPEGSVSTLKIQRTERGDSAVYLCASSPSGTGDTDTQYFGPGTRLTVL.

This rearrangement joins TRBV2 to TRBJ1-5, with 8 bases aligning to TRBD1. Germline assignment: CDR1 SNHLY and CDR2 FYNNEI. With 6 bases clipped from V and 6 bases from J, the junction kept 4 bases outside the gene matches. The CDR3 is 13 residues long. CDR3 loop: CASSQGAVQPQHF. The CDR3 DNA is TGTGCCAGCAGCCAGGGGGCCGTTCAGCCCCAGCATTTT.

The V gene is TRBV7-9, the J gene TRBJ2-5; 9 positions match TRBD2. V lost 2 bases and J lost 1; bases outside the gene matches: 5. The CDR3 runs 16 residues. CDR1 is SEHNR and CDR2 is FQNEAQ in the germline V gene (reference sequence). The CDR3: CASSLLREGRQETQYF. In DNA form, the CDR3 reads TGTGCCAGCAGCTTATTGCGGGAGGGCCGCCAAGAGACCCAGTACTTC. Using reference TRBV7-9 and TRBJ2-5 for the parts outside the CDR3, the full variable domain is DTGVSQNPRHKITKRGQNVTFRCDPISEHNRLYWYRQTLGQGPEFLTYFQNEAQLEKSRLLSDRFSAERPKGSFSTLEIQRTEQGDSAMYLCASSLLREGRQETQYFGPGTRLLVL.

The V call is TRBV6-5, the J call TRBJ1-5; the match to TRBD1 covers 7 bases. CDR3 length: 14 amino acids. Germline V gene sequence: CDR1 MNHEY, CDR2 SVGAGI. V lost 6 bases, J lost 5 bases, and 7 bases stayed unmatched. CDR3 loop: CASSLRDRHQPQHF. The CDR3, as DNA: TGTGCCAGCAGCTTACGGGACAGACATCAGCCCCAGCATTTT.

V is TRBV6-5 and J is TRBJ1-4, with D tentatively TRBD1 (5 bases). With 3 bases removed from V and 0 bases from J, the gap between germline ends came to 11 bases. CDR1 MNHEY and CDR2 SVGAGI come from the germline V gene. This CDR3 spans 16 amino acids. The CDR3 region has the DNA TGTGCCAGCAGTTATTCTCAGGGTGCAACTAATGAAAAACTGTTTTTT. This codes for CASSYSQGATNEKLFF.

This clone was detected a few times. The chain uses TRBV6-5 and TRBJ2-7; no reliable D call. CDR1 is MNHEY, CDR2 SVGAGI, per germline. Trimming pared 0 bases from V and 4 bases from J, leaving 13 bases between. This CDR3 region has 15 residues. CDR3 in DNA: TGTGCCAGCAGTTACTCCTCCGGAGCCAATTACGAGCAGTACTTC. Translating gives CASSYSSGANYEQYF.

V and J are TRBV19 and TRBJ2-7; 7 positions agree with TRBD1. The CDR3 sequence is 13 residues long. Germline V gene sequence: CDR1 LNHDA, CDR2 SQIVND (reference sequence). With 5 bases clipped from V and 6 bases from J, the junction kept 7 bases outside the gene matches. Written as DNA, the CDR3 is TGTGCCAGTAGTCCCTCTGACAGGGCCGAGCAGTACTTC. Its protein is CASSPSDRAEQYF.

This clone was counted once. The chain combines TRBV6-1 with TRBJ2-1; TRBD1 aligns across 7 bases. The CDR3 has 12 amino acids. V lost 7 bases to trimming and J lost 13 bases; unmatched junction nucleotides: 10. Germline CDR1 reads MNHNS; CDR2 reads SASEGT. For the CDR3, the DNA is TGTGCCAGCAAGTTTTCCCGGGACAGACAGTTCTTC. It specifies CASKFSRDRQFF.

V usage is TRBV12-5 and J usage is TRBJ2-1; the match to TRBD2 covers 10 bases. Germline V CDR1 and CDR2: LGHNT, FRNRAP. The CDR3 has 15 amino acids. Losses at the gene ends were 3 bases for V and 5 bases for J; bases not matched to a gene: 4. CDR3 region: CASGFTSGNHNEQFF. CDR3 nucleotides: TGTGCTAGTGGTTTCACTAGCGGGAACCACAATGAGCAGTTCTTC.

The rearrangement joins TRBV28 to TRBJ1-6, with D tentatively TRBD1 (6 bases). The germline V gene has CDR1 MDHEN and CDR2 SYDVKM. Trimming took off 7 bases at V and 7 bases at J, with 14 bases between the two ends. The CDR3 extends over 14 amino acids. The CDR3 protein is CASNSGQLNSPLHF. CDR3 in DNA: TGTGCCAGCAACTCGGGACAATTGAATTCACCCCTCCACTTT.

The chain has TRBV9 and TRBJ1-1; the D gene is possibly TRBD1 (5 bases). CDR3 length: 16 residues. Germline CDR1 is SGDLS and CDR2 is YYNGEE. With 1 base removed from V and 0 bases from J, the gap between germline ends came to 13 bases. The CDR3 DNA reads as TGTGCCAGCAGCGTAAACATAGAACAGGTGAACACTGAAGCTTTCTTT. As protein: CASSVNIEQVNTEAFF. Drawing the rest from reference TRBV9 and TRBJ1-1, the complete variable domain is DSGVTQTPKHLITATGQRVTLRCSPRSGDLSVYWYQQSLDQGLQFLIQYYNGEERAKGNILERFSAQQFPDLHSELNLSSLELGDSALYFCASSVNIEQVNTEAFFGQGTRLTVV.

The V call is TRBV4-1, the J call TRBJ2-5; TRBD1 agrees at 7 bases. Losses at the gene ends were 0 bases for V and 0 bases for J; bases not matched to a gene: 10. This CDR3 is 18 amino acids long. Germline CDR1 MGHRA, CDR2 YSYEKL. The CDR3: CASSQDLQGRGYQETQYF. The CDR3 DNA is TGCGCCAGCAGCCAAGATCTTCAGGGCAGGGGGTACCAAGAGACCCAGTACTTC.

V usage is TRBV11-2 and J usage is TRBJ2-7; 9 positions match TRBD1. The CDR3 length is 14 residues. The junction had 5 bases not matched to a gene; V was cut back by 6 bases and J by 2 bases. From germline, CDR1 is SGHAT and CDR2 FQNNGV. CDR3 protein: CASRSGTGTYEQYF. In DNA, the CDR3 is TGTGCCAGCAGATCCGGGACAGGGACCTACGAGCAGTACTTC.

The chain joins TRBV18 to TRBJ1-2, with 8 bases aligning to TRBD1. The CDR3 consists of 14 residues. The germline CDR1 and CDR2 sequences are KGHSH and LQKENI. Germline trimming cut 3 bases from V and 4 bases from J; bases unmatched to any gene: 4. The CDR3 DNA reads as TGTGCCAGCTCACCGGGACAGGAAGTCTATGGCTACACCTTC. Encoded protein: CASSPGQEVYGYTF. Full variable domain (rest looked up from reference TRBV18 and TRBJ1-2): NAGVMQNPRHLVRRRGQEARLRCSPMKGHSHVYWYRQLPEEGLKFMVYLQKENIIDESGMPKERFSAEFPKEGPSILRIQQVVRGDSAAYFCASSPGQEVYGYTFGSGTRLTVV.

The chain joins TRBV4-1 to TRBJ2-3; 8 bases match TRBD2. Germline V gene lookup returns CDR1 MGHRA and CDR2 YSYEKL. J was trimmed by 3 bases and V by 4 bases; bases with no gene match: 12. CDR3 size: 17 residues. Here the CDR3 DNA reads TGCGCCAGCAGCCGCCCTGAGGCGGGACTAGAGACAGATACGCAGTATTTT. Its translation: CASSRPEAGLETDTQYF.

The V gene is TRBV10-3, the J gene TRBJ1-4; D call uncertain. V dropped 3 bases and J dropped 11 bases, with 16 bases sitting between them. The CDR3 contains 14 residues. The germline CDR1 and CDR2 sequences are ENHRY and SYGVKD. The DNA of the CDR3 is TGTGCCATCAGTGACCCTACCGGGAGCTCCAAACTGTTTTTT. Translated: CAISDPTGSSKLFF.

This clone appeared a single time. The CDR3 sequence is CASSLRGGRAEAFF. The CDR3 nucleotides are TGTGCCAGCAGTTTAAGGGGGGGGAGGGCTGAAGCTTTCTTT. This chain connects TRBV27 to TRBJ1-1; weak D call: TRBD1 (6 bases). From germline, CDR1 is MNHEY and CDR2 SMNVEV (reference sequence). The V gene lost 2 bases and the J gene lost 6 bases, with 13 bases spanning the gap. CDR3 length: 14 amino acids.

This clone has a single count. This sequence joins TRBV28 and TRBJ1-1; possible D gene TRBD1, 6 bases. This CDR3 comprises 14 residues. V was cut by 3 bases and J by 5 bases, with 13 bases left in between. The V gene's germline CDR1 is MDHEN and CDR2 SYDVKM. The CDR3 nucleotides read TGTGCCAGCAGTTTGGGACACAGAAGGACTGAAGCTTTCTTT. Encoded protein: CASSLGHRRTEAFF.

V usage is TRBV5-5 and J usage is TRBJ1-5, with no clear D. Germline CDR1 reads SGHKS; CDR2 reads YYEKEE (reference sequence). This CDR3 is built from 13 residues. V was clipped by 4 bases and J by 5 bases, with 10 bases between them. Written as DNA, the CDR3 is TGTGCCAGCAGCCCCGCGGGTTATCAGCCCCAGCATTTT. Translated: CASSPAGYQPQHF.

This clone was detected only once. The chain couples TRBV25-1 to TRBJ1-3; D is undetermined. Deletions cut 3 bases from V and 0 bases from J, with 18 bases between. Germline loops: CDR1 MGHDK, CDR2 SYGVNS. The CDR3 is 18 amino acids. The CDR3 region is CASSDGLRFKNSGNTIYF. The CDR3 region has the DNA TGTGCCAGCAGTGACGGCCTGCGGTTCAAAAACTCTGGAAACACCATATATTTT. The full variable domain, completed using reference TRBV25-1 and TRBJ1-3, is EADIYQTPRYLVIGTGKKITLECSQTMGHDKMYWYQQDPGMELHLIHYSYGVNSTEKGDLSSESTVSRIRTEHFPLTLESARPSHTSQYLCASSDGLRFKNSGNTIYFGEGSWLTVV.

The CDR3: CASSQWAAHEQYF. The CDR3 DNA sequence: TGTGCCAGCAGCCAATGGGCCGCGCACGAGCAGTACTTC. The chain combines TRBV16 with TRBJ2-7; no firm D call. V shed 1 base and J shed 5 bases, with 9 bases lying between them. The CDR3 loop spans 13 amino acids. Germline values: CDR1 KGHSY, CDR2 FQNENV.

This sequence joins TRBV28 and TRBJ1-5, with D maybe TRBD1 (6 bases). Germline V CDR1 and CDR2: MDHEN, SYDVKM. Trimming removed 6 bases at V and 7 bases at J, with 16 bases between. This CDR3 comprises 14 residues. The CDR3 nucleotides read TGTGCCAGCAGCGACTTGTTGACAGGCCAGCCCCAGCATTTT. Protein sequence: CASSDLLTGQPQHF.